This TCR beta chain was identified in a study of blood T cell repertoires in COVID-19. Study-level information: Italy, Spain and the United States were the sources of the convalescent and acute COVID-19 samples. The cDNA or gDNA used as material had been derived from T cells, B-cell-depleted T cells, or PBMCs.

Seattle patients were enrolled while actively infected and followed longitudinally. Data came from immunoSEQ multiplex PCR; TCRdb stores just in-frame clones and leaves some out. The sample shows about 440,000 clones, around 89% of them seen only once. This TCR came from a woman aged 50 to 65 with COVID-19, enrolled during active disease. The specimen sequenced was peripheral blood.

The chain's CDR3 is CASSTRQGPKAYGYTF. The CDR3 nucleotides read TGTGCCAGTAGTACTCGACAGGGCCCGAAGGCCTATGGCTACACCTTC. The rearrangement joins TRBV19 to TRBJ1-2, with TRBD1 matching over 7 bases. V gave up 4 bases and J gave up 4 bases; unmatched junction bases: 12. The CDR3 spans 16 residues. Germline lookup yields CDR1 LNHDA and CDR2 SQIVND (reference sequence). Drawing the rest from reference TRBV19 and TRBJ1-2, the complete variable domain is DGGITQSPKYLFRKEGQNVTLSCEQNLNHDAMYWYRQDPGQGLRLIYYSQIVNDFQKGDIAEGYSVSREKKESFPLTVTSAQKNPTAFYLCASSTRQGPKAYGYTFGSGTRLTVV.